This TCR beta chain stems from a study of regulatory T cells in long-lasting Graves disease. Germline CDR1 SGDLS, CDR2 YYNGEE. V was pared by 4 bases and J by 7 bases, with 6 bases of the junction left unmatched. The CDR3 sequence is 15 residues long. Time point noted: persistent/refractory GD, antithyroid drugs over 5 years with positive TRAb. Construction of the TCR library relied on RNA isolated from PBMCs. Relying on iRepertoire HTBI primers and Arm-PCR of CDR3 regions, the team built TCR beta libraries. One entry per CDR3 protein, called by TCRdb with MiXCR from the multiplex PCR reads. The data contain a few hundred thousand distinct CDR3 sequences, about a quarter of them seen just once; the ten biggest clones take up roughly 26%.

The chain couples TRBV9 to TRBJ2-2; 11 nucleotides line up with TRBD2. The source of this sequence is a female donor with Graves disease. The sequences come from peripheral blood mononuclear cells (PBMCs), collected when the disease was refractory, from a patient treated with antithyroid drugs. Here the CDR3 DNA reads TGTGCCAGCAGCCCTCTACTAGCGGGGGACGGGGAGCTGTTTTTT. Encoded protein: CASSPLLAGDGELFF.